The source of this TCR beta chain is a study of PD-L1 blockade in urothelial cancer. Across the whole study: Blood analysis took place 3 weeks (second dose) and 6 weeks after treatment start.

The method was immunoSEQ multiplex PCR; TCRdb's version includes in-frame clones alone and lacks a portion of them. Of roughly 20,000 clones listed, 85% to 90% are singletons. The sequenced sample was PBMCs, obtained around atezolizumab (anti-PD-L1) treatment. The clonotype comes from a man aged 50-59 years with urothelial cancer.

The CDR3 here is CASSPDRGSGGEQFF. In nucleotides, the CDR3 is TGTGCCAGCAGCCCCGACAGGGGGTCGGGTGGGGAGCAGTTCTTC. The rearrangement links TRBV7-2 to TRBJ2-1, with 9 bases lining up with TRBD1. This CDR3 has 15 residues. The ends lost 5 bases at V and 10 bases at J; junction bases unmatched: 12. Germline-derived CDR1 and CDR2 are SGHTA and FQGNSA.